Following are 29 T cell receptor beta chains from one sample sequenced in a study of shared clonotypes between healthy human individuals. Sequenced by immunoSEQ multiplex PCR; TCRdb stores in-frame clones only, minus some. The sample yields 660,000 or so clones, roughly 96% seen once. Cells designated naive CD8 were CD45RO-negative and were positively selected for CCR7, with terminally differentiated effector memory CD45RA+ cells excluded. The sample was naive CD8+ T cells sorted from blood. The receptors stem from a woman aged 25 to 39 in good health.

This CDR3 reads CASVGPGTRQTPNEQFF. CDR3 nucleotides: TGTGCCAGCGTCGGACCTGGGACTAGACAGACCCCGAATGAGCAGTTCTTC. J is TRBJ2-1 and V is TRBV7-6; 8 nucleotides match TRBD2. Germline V lookup: CDR1 SGHVS, CDR2 FNYEAQ. The V gene end was trimmed by 8 bases and the J gene end by 7 bases; junction bases not matched to a gene: 19. The CDR3 runs to 17 residues.

V usage is TRBV5-4 and J usage is TRBJ2-5; 9 bases match TRBD2. With V trimmed by 4 bases and J by 2 bases, 3 bases remained unmatched. Germline V gives CDR1 SGHNT, CDR2 YYREEE (reference sequence). The CDR3 has 14 residues. CDR3 loop: CASSKAGGQETQYF. As DNA, the CDR3 is TGTGCCAGCAGCAAGGCGGGGGGGCAAGAGACCCAGTACTTC. Variable domain in full (rest from reference TRBV5-4 and TRBJ2-5): ETGVTQSPTHLIKTRGQQVTLRCSSQSGHNTVSWYQQALGQGPQFIFQYYREEENGRGNFPPRFSGLQFPNYSSELNVNALELDDSALYLCASSKAGGQETQYFGPGTRLLVL.

Concerning this clone: At the DNA level, this CDR3 is encoded by other sequences in the same sample as well. This chain connects TRBV27 to TRBJ2-7; D is unresolved. Looked up from germline, CDR1 is MNHEY and CDR2 is SMNVEV (reference sequence). Trimming shortened V by 3 bases and J by 0 bases, and 9 bases separated the two germline ends. The CDR3 runs 14 residues. In nucleotides, the CDR3 is TGTGCCAGCAGTTTGGGCAGGAGCTCCTACGAGCAGTACTTC. It is translated as CASSLGRSSYEQYF.

The rearrangement uses TRBV20-1 and TRBJ1-1; tentatively, D is TRBD1 (6 bases). Trimming cost V 0 bases and J 10 bases, with 9 bases left between them. Germline CDR1 is DFQATT and CDR2 is SNEGSKA (reference sequence). The CDR3 contains 11 residues. The CDR3 nucleotides are TGCAGTGCTAGAGAGAGGGGGGGAGCTTTCTTT. Protein: CSARERGGAFF.

This clone has a single count. The rearrangement joins TRBV9 to TRBJ1-4; no definite D call. CDR1 SGDLS and CDR2 YYNGEE come from the germline V gene. V shed 0 bases and J shed 7 bases, with 10 bases lying between them. The CDR3 spans 14 residues. This CDR3 is CASSVGGSPEKLFF. The CDR3 DNA is TGTGCCAGCAGCGTAGGGGGAAGTCCTGAAAAACTGTTTTTT.

The chain recombines TRBV7-2 with TRBJ2-1, with unresolved D. The length of the CDR3 is 12 residues. In germline, CDR1 is SGHTA, CDR2 FQGNSA. Trimming removed 4 bases from V and 9 bases from J, with 10 bases in between. In DNA, the CDR3 is TGTGCCAGCAGCTCCATCGGTAGTGAGCAGTTCTTC. It translates to CASSSIGSEQFF.

This chain connects TRBV7-9 to TRBJ2-6, with a possible D match to TRBD1 (5 bases). Trimming cost V 4 bases and J 3 bases, with 13 bases left between them. Per the germline V gene, CDR1 is SEHNR and CDR2 is FQNEAQ (reference sequence). The CDR3 totals 16 residues. The CDR3 spells CASSSGRVGGANVLTF. The CDR3 bases are TGTGCCAGCAGCTCAGGCAGGGTCGGTGGGGCCAACGTCCTGACTTTC.

A note on this clone: Other DNA sequences within the sample encode an identical CDR3. The chain has TRBV27 and TRBJ2-7; D gene ambiguous. The CDR3 length is 13 residues. The V gene lost 2 bases and the J gene lost 2 bases, with 7 bases spanning the gap. The V gene's germline CDR1 is MNHEY and CDR2 SMNVEV (reference sequence). The CDR3: CASSLGQTYEQYF. In nucleotides, the CDR3 is TGTGCCAGCAGTTTAGGGCAGACCTACGAGCAGTACTTC.

The chain joins TRBV27 to TRBJ1-5; the D is unclear. Trimming removed 2 bases from V and 5 bases from J, with 4 bases in between. CDR1 and CDR2 from the germline V gene are MNHEY and SMNVEV (reference sequence). The CDR3 has 12 residues. CDR3 sequence: CASSLPHQPQHF. The CDR3 DNA is TGTGCCAGCAGTTTACCTCATCAGCCCCAGCATTTT.

The gene calls are TRBV2 and TRBJ1-1; TRBD1 is a possible D gene (5 bases). This CDR3 spans 14 amino acids. The V end was cut by 5 bases, the J end by 3 bases, with 13 bases between. From germline, CDR1 is SNHLY and CDR2 FYNNEI. The CDR3 sequence is CASSFSAGDTEAFF. The DNA for the CDR3 is TGTGCCAGCAGTTTCTCTGCGGGGGACACTGAAGCTTTCTTT.

This clone has only one observation. V is TRBV19 and J is TRBJ2-1; D perhaps matches TRBD1 (6 bases). Per the germline V gene, CDR1 is LNHDA and CDR2 is SQIVND (reference sequence). V was clipped by 5 bases and J by 9 bases, with 14 bases between them. The CDR3 runs to 13 residues. For the CDR3, the DNA is TGTGCCAGTAGTCTCGACAGGTCGGCTGAGCAGTTCTTC. Protein: CASSLDRSAEQFF.

V is TRBV2 and J is TRBJ1-1, with no clear D. Trimming stripped 4 bases from V and 7 bases from J, with 13 bases between. CDR3 length: 13 residues. Per the germline V gene, CDR1 is SNHLY and CDR2 is FYNNEI. The CDR3: CASSVEGEGEAFF. CDR3 coding DNA: TGTGCCAGCAGTGTTGAAGGTGAGGGTGAAGCTTTCTTT.

The chain links TRBV29-1 to TRBJ2-1; unclear D gene. The CDR3 is 14 amino acids. V was clipped by 1 base and J by 0 bases, with 7 bases between them. The germline CDR1 and CDR2 sequences are SQVTM and ANQGSEA. This chain's CDR3 is CSVEGYHSYNEQFF. The CDR3 nucleotides are TGCAGCGTTGAAGGTTACCACTCCTACAATGAGCAGTTCTTC.

To note about this clone: This sample includes further DNA sequences coding for the same CDR3. For the CDR3, the DNA is TGTGCCAGCAGTTTAGTAGGCAGGAACACCGGGGAGCTGTTTTTT. Its translation is CASSLVGRNTGELFF. This chain joins TRBV27 and TRBJ2-2; no reliable D call. The V and J ends lost 2 bases and 1 base respectively, with 8 bases between them. The CDR3 has 15 residues. The V gene's germline CDR1 is MNHEY and CDR2 SMNVEV (reference sequence).

This sequence joins TRBV6-5 and TRBJ2-1; 12 nucleotides agree with TRBD2. V was clipped by 5 bases and J by 8 bases; unmatched bases: 7. From germline, CDR1 is MNHEY and CDR2 SVGAGI. The CDR3 extends over 15 amino acids. The CDR3 sequence is CASSPLAGGPYEQFF. CDR3 nucleotides: TGTGCCAGCAGTCCCCTAGCGGGAGGGCCGTATGAGCAGTTCTTC.

V gene TRBV10-1 combines with J gene TRBJ2-5; the D is unclear. Looked up from germline, CDR1 is WNHNN and CDR2 is SYGVQD (reference sequence). The V end was cut by 3 bases, the J end by 0 bases, with 17 bases between. The CDR3 length is 17 residues. The CDR3 coding sequence is TGCGCCAGCAGTGACTCGTCAGCTTCGATCGACCAAGAGACCCAGTACTTC. It specifies CASSDSSASIDQETQYF.

The V call is TRBV5-1, the J call TRBJ2-7; D might be TRBD2 (5 bases). Trimming took off 4 bases at V and 0 bases at J, with 17 bases between the two ends. The CDR3 covers 16 residues. Germline values: CDR1 SGHRS, CDR2 YFSETQ. The CDR3 spells CASSPLLEGRSYEQYF. The CDR3 DNA follows: TGCGCCAGCAGCCCCCTACTAGAGGGCCGCTCCTACGAGCAGTACTTC.

V is TRBV11-2 and J is TRBJ2-7; D is ambiguous. Trimming stripped 3 bases from V and 5 bases from J, with 8 bases between. This CDR3 comprises 12 residues. Germline-derived CDR1 and CDR2 are SGHAT and FQNNGV. CDR3 sequence reads: CASSLLFHEQYF. The CDR3 DNA reads as TGTGCCAGCAGCTTGCTCTTCCACGAGCAGTACTTC.

This chain links TRBV11-2 with TRBJ2-7; D might be TRBD1 (6 bases). There are 16 residues in the CDR3. Germline V gene sequence: CDR1 SGHAT, CDR2 FQNNGV. The ends were cut back, 5 bases at V and 4 bases at J, with 21 bases in the middle. CDR3 loop: CASSDILSGAGYEQYF. For the CDR3, the DNA is TGTGCCAGCAGCGACATCTTGTCAGGGGCCGGATACGAGCAGTACTTC.

The V gene is TRBV15, the J gene TRBJ2-7; the D is unclear. V was trimmed by 0 bases and J by 0 bases, leaving 15 bases between them. The CDR3 runs to 17 residues. CDR1 is LNHNV and CDR2 is YYDKDF in the germline V gene (reference sequence). In DNA form, the CDR3 reads TGTGCCACCAGCAGAGATGGGGTTACGTTCGACTCCTACGAGCAGTACTTC. As protein: CATSRDGVTFDSYEQYF.

The chain joins TRBV11-2 to TRBJ1-4; D unresolved. This CDR3 is built from 15 residues. V was shortened by 0 bases and J by 8 bases, with 13 bases between the two germline ends. Germline V gene lookup returns CDR1 SGHAT and CDR2 FQNNGV. The CDR3 coding sequence is TGTGCCAGCAGCTTAGATCGATGGGCGGGGGAAAAACTGTTTTTT. Translated, it gives CASSLDRWAGEKLFF.

The chain is built from TRBV6-5 and TRBJ2-5; D not certain. Gene TRBJ2-7 matches the end of the DNA better, so the J call may be wrong. Germline V gene lookup returns CDR1 MNHEY and CDR2 SVGAGI. The CDR3 extends over 14 amino acids. The CDR3 loop reads CASSYSLGSYEQYF. The DNA of the CDR3 is TGTGCCAGCAGTTACTCTTTAGGGTCCTACGAGCAGTACTTC.

The sample holds one count of this clone. The chain is built from TRBV28 and TRBJ2-3; 7 bases map to TRBD2. Germline V lookup: CDR1 MDHEN, CDR2 SYDVKM. Germline trimming cut 6 bases from V and 6 bases from J; bases unmatched to any gene: 12. The CDR3 covers 15 residues. CDR3 nucleotides: TGTGCCAGCAGGGCCCAAGCGGGACGGTCGGATACGCAGTATTTT. Encoded protein: CASRAQAGRSDTQYF.

The V gene is TRBV4-1, the J gene TRBJ2-7, with 10 bases fitting TRBD2. There are 14 residues in the CDR3. V gave up 10 bases and J gave up 7 bases; unmatched junction bases: 13. Germline V gene lookup returns CDR1 MGHRA and CDR2 YSYEKL. The CDR3 DNA is TGCGCCACAGCTTGGGCTAGCGGGAGTAATGAGCAGTACTTC. Protein sequence: CATAWASGSNEQYF.

The CDR3 loop reads CASSVGTGVQETQYF. The CDR3 bases are TGTGCCAGCAGCGTCGGGACAGGGGTCCAAGAGACCCAGTACTTC. The chain employs TRBV5-8 and TRBJ2-5; 10 positions match TRBD1. J lost 1 base, V lost 4 bases, and 4 bases had no gene match. The CDR3 totals 15 residues. Germline V gene sequence: CDR1 SGHTS, CDR2 YDEGEE.

The chain uses TRBV15 and TRBJ2-2; D is possibly TRBD2 (6 bases). Germline CDR1 is LNHNV and CDR2 is YYDKDF (reference sequence). Trimming took off 5 bases at V and 1 base at J, with 17 bases between the two ends. The CDR3 has 17 amino acids. The CDR3 DNA reads TGTGCCACCAGCCCGTTCGGAGGGTTGGGGAACACCGGGGAGCTGTTTTTT. Protein: CATSPFGGLGNTGELFF.

The J gene is TRBJ2-1, the V gene TRBV7-9, with D unclear. V was trimmed by 7 bases and J by 1 base, leaving 11 bases between them. Germline V gene data show CDR1 as SEHNR and CDR2 as FQNEAQ (reference sequence). This CDR3 contains 14 residues. The CDR3 nucleotides read TGTGCCAGCACCCCGGCGATGTCCTACAATGAGCAGTTCTTC. Its protein is CASTPAMSYNEQFF. The entire variable domain, with the rest obtained from reference TRBV7-9 and TRBJ2-1, is as follows: DTGVSQNPRHKITKRGQNVTFRCDPISEHNRLYWYRQTLGQGPEFLTYFQNEAQLEKSRLLSDRFSAERPKGSFSTLEIQRTEQGDSAMYLCASTPAMSYNEQFFGPGTRLTVL.

The chain joins TRBV27 to TRBJ2-3; D may be TRBD1 (5 bases). The CDR3 extends over 13 amino acids. CDR1 and CDR2 (germline): MNHEY, SMNVEV (reference sequence). Trimming removed 5 bases at V and 2 bases at J, with 8 bases between. The CDR3 region has the DNA TGTGCCAGCAGTCCGGACAACACAGATACGCAGTATTTT. It is translated as CASSPDNTDTQYF.

The chain couples TRBV11-2 to TRBJ2-7; 10 nucleotides agree with TRBD1. This CDR3 has 17 residues. With V trimmed by 4 bases and J by 2 bases, 11 bases remained unmatched. Germline lookup yields CDR1 SGHAT and CDR2 FQNNGV. This CDR3 is CASSSPAGTGATYEQYF. The DNA for the CDR3 is TGTGCCAGCAGCTCCCCCGCCGGGACAGGGGCTACCTACGAGCAGTACTTC.